Listed below are T cell receptor beta chains from one sample, sequenced in a study of response to subunit inactivated influenza vaccine. TCRdb called the RT-PCR reads again in MiXCR, with one record for every CDR3 protein. The sample includes over 750,000 distinct CDR3 sequences, 21% of them seen just once. This specimen was PBMCs from blood, taken 4 to 6 days after vaccination. The receptor source for this set is a man aged 45-60 years who received an inactivated influenza vaccine. The CDR3 runs from the conserved cysteine through the conserved F or W. A D gene is named only where the DNA matches it firmly. Clone sizes are given selectively: once, few, many, or a class where the clone is expanded.

TRBV6-5	-	TRBJ1-4	-	TGTGCCAGCAGTTACTCGCGGGAAGATGGAAAACTGTTTTTT	CASSYSREDGKLFF
TRBV7-2	-	TRBJ2-1	-	TGTGCCAGCAGCTTTAGCGTATCCCCTTACAATGAGCAGTTCTTC	CASSFSVSPYNEQFF
TRBV7-2	-	TRBJ1-2	TRBD1	TGTGCCAGCAGCTCCAATTTAGGGACAGCCCTGGTGGGCTACACCTTC	CASSSNLGTALVGYTF
TRBV20-1	-	TRBJ2-5	-	TGCAGTGCTAGATTGGGGTTCGGGGAGACCCAGTACTTC	CSARLGFGETQYF
TRBV6-2/TRBV6-3	-	TRBJ1-1	TRBD1	TGTGCCAGCAGGAGTGGGGTGGGACAGATGAACACTGAAGCTTTCTTT	CASRSGVGQMNTEAFF
TRBV6-1	few	TRBJ1-2	TRBD1	TGTGCCAGCAGTGTAGGACAGGGGCCGGTGGGTCGCACCTTC	CASSVGQGPVGRTF
TRBV7-2	-	TRBJ1-4	TRBD1	TGTGCCAGCAGCGGACAGGGGATAAAGAATGGAGGAAAACTGTTTTTT	CASSGQGIKNGGKLFF
TRBV20-1	-	TRBJ1-4	-	TGCAGTGCTAGAGATTTAGAAACGAATAGGGGGGAAAAACTGTTTTTT	CSARDLETNRGEKLFF
TRBV20-1	many	TRBJ2-1	-	TGCAGTGCTAGAGGCCGGACTATAGCCAATGAGCAGTTCTTC	CSARGRTIANEQFF
TRBV11-1	-	TRBJ2-5	TRBD2	TGTGCCAGCAGCCCACCCGGACTAGCGGGGCCCCGGCAGGAGACCCAGTACTTC	CASSPPGLAGPRQETQYF
TRBV6-2/TRBV6-3	-	TRBJ2-7	-	TGTGCCAGCCATCGCGGGTTCTCCTACGAGCAGTACTTC	CASHRGFSYEQYF
TRBV20-1	-	TRBJ2-7	-	TGCAGTGCGAAGGTGTCCAGGGAATCCTACGAGCAGTACTTC	CSAKVSRESYEQYF
TRBV3-1	many	TRBJ2-2	TRBD1	TGTGCCAGCAGCCAACATCCGGGACAGGGTACCGGGGAGCTGTTTTTT	CASSQHPGQGTGELFF
TRBV20-1	few	TRBJ2-3	TRBD2	TGCAGTGCGGGGTTTAGGAGCGGGGGGGCCCAAGATACGCAGTATTTT	CSAGFRSGGAQDTQYF
TRBV4-3	-	TRBJ1-3	-	TGCGCCAGCAGCCAGATGGACAGCATCTCTGGAAACACCATATATTTT	CASSQMDSISGNTIYF
TRBV15	few	TRBJ1-1	-	TGTGCCACCAGCAGAGATCCCGGCACTGAAGCTTTCTTT	CATSRDPGTEAFF
TRBV10-3	few	TRBJ1-2	-	TGTGCCATCAGTACAGGACCCCACGGCTATGGCTACACCTTC	CAISTGPHGYGYTF
TRBV5-1	few	TRBJ2-5	-	TGCGCCAGCAGCTTGGGGGACATGGAGACCCAGTACTTC	CASSLGDMETQYF
TRBV19	many	TRBJ1-1	TRBD1	TGTGCCAGTAGCATTCCATGGACAGGGGGAACTGAAGCTTTCTTT	CASSIPWTGGTEAFF
TRBV20-1	few	TRBJ2-7	-	TGCAGTGCTGCCCCCAGGGGGGACTCTTACGAGCAGTACTTC	CSAAPRGDSYEQYF
TRBV4-1	few	TRBJ1-4	-	TGCGCCAGCAGCCAAGATAGGGGGGCGAGGCAGGAAAAACTGTTTTTT	CASSQDRGARQEKLFF
TRBV30	few	TRBJ2-3	TRBD1	TGTGCCTGGACGGACCAAGCCGACAGGGTTACTTATACGCAGTATTTT	CAWTDQADRVTYTQYF
TRBV24-1	few	TRBJ2-1	-	TGTGCCACCAGTGACCCTAGGACGTTTGAGCAGTTCTTC	CATSDPRTFEQFF
TRBV4-3	few	TRBJ2-7	-	TGCGCCAGCAGTCAAGGGCATGCCTCCTACGAGCAGTACTTC	CASSQGHASYEQYF
TRBV9	-	TRBJ2-5	-	TGTGCCAGCAGCGTCCGATCAAGGGACGACCAAGAGACCCAGTACTTC	CASSVRSRDDQETQYF
TRBV29-1	few	TRBJ2-6	TRBD1	TGCAGCGTCCTAGGGGGGACAGGACAAAGATCCTCTGGGGCCAACGTCCTGACTTTC	CSVLGGTGQRSSGANVLTF
TRBV7-9	-	TRBJ1-4	-	TGTGCCAGCAGCTCAGGAACCGATGATAAACTGTTTTTT	CASSSGTDDKLFF
TRBV11-3	-	TRBJ2-1	TRBD2	TGTGCCAGCAGCCCCCGGACTAGCGATGAGCAGTTCTTC	CASSPRTSDEQFF
TRBV3-1	few	TRBJ2-7	-	TGTGCCAGCAGCCAAATTGATTACGAGCAGTACTTC	CASSQIDYEQYF
TRBV7-9	-	TRBJ2-7	-	TGTGCCAGCAGCACATATGGGGGGGCTGAAGAGCAGTACTTC	CASSTYGGAEEQYF
TRBV18	-	TRBJ2-3	TRBD2	TGTGCCAGCTTACCTAGCGGGCCACTTAGCACAGATACGCAGTATTTT	CASLPSGPLSTDTQYF
TRBV6-6	few	TRBJ1-2	-	TGTGCCAGCAGGCGCAGCTATGGCTACACCTTC	CASRRSYGYTF
TRBV6-1	few	TRBJ2-7	TRBD1	TGTGCCAGCAGACAGGACAGGGGGGGCGAGCAGTACTTC	CASRQDRGGEQYF
TRBV12-3/TRBV12-4	-	TRBJ2-7	TRBD2	TGTGCCAGCAGCTCGGGACTAGCGGGTTTCTACGAGCAGTACTTC	CASSSGLAGFYEQYF
TRBV29-1	many	TRBJ2-3	TRBD1	TGCAGCGTTCACCCGGGACAGGCGGGAAATACGCAGTATTTT	CSVHPGQAGNTQYF
TRBV7-9	few	TRBJ2-2	-	TGTGCCAGCAGCTACAGGGCCGGGGAGCTGTTTTTT	CASSYRAGELFF
TRBV27	few	TRBJ1-2	TRBD1	TGTGCCAGCAGGACCTCCGGGACAGAGGGCTACACCTTC	CASRTSGTEGYTF
TRBV5-4	-	TRBJ2-1	-	TGTGCCAGCAGCTCCCCGGGACCCTCGGTCGATGAGCAGTTCTTC	CASSSPGPSVDEQFF
TRBV12-3/TRBV12-4	few	TRBJ2-3	-	TGTGCCAGCAGTCTGAGGGGCTCAAGAGGCACAGATACGCAGTATTTT	CASSLRGSRGTDTQYF
TRBV6-2/TRBV6-3	few	TRBJ1-5	TRBD1	TGTGCCAGCGTTGACAGGGGAAATCAGCCCCAGCATTTT	CASVDRGNQPQHF
TRBV7-2	once	TRBJ2-3	TRBD1	TGTGCCAGCAGCCAGGGTCGACAGGGCCGCACAGATACGCAGTATTTT	CASSQGRQGRTDTQYF
TRBV20-1	once	TRBJ1-1	-	TGCAGTGCTAGAGAGGCGGGGCCGAGCACTGAAGCTCTCTTT	CSAREAGPSTEALF
TRBV29-1	-	TRBJ1-1	-	TGCAGCGCACGGCTGATGAACACTGAAGCTTTCTTT	CSARLMNTEAFF
TRBV3-1	-	TRBJ2-1	-	TGTGCCAGCAGCCAACTAAGGTATGAGCAGTTCTTC	CASSQLRYEQFF
TRBV15	-	TRBJ1-1	-	TGTGCCACCAGCAAAGGGACGTTGAACACTGAAGCTTTCTTT	CATSKGTLNTEAFF
TRBV12-3/TRBV12-4	many	TRBJ2-7	-	TGTGCCAGCAGCCAGAAGGGACCGCCGCTCTTTGAGCAGTACTTC	CASSQKGPPLFEQYF
TRBV6-5	-	TRBJ2-3	TRBD2	TGTGCCAGCAGTTACGGGCTCACTAGCGGGGGGGGAGATACGCAGTATTTT	CASSYGLTSGGGDTQYF
TRBV20-1	few	TRBJ1-4	-	TGCAGTGCTAGAGAGGTGGGCAGTAATGAAAAACTGTTTTTT	CSAREVGSNEKLFF
TRBV20-1	-	TRBJ2-7	TRBD1	TGCAGTGCTAGAGACCCCGGGACAGGGGTTCACTACGAGCAGTACTTC	CSARDPGTGVHYEQYF
TRBV20-1	-	TRBJ1-1	TRBD1	TGCAGTGCTAGAGCACGGGACAGGGCGAACACTGAAGCTTTCTTT	CSARARDRANTEAFF
TRBV11-2	many	TRBJ2-1	TRBD2	TGTGCCAGCAGCGGCGCGACTAGCGGGACTGGGTACAATGAGCAGTTCTTC	CASSGATSGTGYNEQFF
TRBV6-2/TRBV6-3	few	TRBJ1-6	-	TGTGCCAGCAGTTCTCTCCAACAGGGATATAATTCACCCCTCCACTTT	CASSSLQQGYNSPLHF
TRBV2	once	TRBJ2-5	-	TGTGCCAGCACCGACGTAGGGATGGGCGAGACCCAGTACTTC	CASTDVGMGETQYF
TRBV15	-	TRBJ1-4	-	TGTGCCACCAGCAAGCAGGGCGGTAATGAAAAACTGTTTTTT	CATSKQGGNEKLFF
TRBV6-1	-	TRBJ1-2	-	TGTGCCAGCAGCCTAGCACCGGGAAGGGGCTACACCTTC	CASSLAPGRGYTF
TRBV4-1	many	TRBJ2-7	-	TGCGCCAGCAGCCAAGGGGTAGCAGGCTCCTACGAGCAGTACTTC	CASSQGVAGSYEQYF